The present T cell receptor (beta chain) was sequenced within a study of T cells after yellow fever vaccination. One entry per CDR3 protein results from TCRdb running MiXCR on the 5' RACE reads. The data show some 350,000 distinct CDR3 sequences, roughly 4.3% seen once. Study results and limitations: A weaker but faster secondary response was observed, peaking on day 5 versus 15.

This clonotype was observed at least ten times. Its antigen is still unknown. The germline V gene encodes CDR1 SGHTA and CDR2 FQGNSA. The V gene lost 4 bases and the J gene lost 2 bases, with 14 bases spanning the gap. This CDR3 has 15 residues. This sequence was found in a man in his late teens or twenties who received the YFV17D yellow fever vaccine. The starting material was PBMCs, obtained 5 days after the yellow fever booster vaccination. V usage is TRBV7-2 and J usage is TRBJ1-2; no firm D call. This CDR3 reads CASSSQLGQNYGYTF. The CDR3 DNA sequence: TGTGCCAGCAGCTCCCAGCTAGGCCAAAACTATGGCTACACCTTC.